This record covers a single T cell receptor beta chain. No antigen is known for it. Template switching created a universal primer site, and the cDNA included unique molecular identifiers. One entry per CDR3 protein results from TCRdb running MiXCR on the 5' RACE reads. The sample shows some 1,700,000 distinct CDR3 sequences, about 30% of them seen only once. The record originates from a study of identical twins. Study-wide results and limits: It was out-of-frame TCR alpha sharing in monozygotic twins that models underestimated.

Germline loops: CDR1 DFQATT, CDR2 SNEGSKA (reference sequence). J lost 4 bases, V lost 5 bases, and 6 bases had no gene match. CDR3 length: 15 residues. The V gene is TRBV20-1, the J gene TRBJ1-5, with 12 bases fitting TRBD1. Material: cord blood. This sequence was found in a newborn girl in good health. CDR3 DNA sequence: TGCAGTGCTTCCGGGACAGGGGGCTGGAATCAGCCCCAGCATTTT. Amino acids: CSASGTGGWNQPQHF.